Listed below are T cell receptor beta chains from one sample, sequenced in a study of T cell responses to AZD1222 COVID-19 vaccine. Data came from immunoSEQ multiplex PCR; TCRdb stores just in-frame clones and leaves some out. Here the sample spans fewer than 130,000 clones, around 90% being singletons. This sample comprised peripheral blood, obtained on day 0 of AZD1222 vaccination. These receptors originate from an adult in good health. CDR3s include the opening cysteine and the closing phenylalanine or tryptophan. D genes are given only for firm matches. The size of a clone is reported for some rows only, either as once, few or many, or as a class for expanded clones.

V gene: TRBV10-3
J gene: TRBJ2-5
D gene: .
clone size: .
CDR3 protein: CAISEGTWARASETQYF
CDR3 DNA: TGTGCCATCAGTGAGGGGACGTGGGCACGTGCTTCTGAGACCCAGTACTTC

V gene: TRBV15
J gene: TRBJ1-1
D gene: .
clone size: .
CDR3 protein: CATSRDRGAVTEAFF
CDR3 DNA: TGTGCCACCAGCAGAGATCGGGGGGCTGTGACTGAAGCTTTCTTT

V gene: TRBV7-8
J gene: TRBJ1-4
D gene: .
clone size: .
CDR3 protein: CASSLVGAGSNEKLFF
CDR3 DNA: TGTGCCAGCAGCTTAGTGGGGGCTGGTTCTAATGAAAAACTGTTTTTT

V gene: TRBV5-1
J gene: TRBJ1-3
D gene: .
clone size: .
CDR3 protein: CASSPGGVSGNTIYF
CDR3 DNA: TGCGCCAGCAGCCCAGGCGGCGTCTCTGGAAACACCATATATTTT

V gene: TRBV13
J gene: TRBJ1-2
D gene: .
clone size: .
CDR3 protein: CASSLRGVPSGGYTF
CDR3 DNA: TGTGCCAGCAGCCTCAGGGGCGTCCCCTCTGGGGGCTACACCTTC

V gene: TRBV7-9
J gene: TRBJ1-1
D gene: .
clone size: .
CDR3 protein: CASSLLSAKAFF
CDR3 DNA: TGTGCCAGCAGCTTATTATCAGCTAAAGCTTTCTTT

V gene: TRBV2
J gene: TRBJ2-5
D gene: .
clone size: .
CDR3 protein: CASSEALGGRGETQYF
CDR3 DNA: TGTGCCAGCAGTGAAGCGCTGGGGGGGCGAGGTGAGACCCAGTACTTC

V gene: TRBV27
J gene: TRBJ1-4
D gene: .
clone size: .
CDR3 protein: CASSWGGVGEKLFF
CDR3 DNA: TGTGCCAGCAGTTGGGGAGGGGTGGGTGAAAAACTGTTTTTT

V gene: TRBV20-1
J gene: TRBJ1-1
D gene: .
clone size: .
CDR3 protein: CSAPRNTEAFF
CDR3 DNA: TGCAGTGCCCCCCGGAACACTGAAGCTTTCTTT

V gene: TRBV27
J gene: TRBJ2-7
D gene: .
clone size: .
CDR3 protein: CASSLRQGLEQYF
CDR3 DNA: TGTGCCAGCAGTTTACGGCAGGGATTAGAGCAGTACTTC

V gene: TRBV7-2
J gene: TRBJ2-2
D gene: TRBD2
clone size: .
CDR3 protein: CASSLEGSGRAGGELFF
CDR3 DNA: TGTGCCAGCAGCTTAGAGGGTAGCGGGAGGGCCGGCGGGGAGCTGTTTTTT

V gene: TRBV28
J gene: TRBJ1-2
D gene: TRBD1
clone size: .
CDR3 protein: CASSSGQGVVGYTF
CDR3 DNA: TGTGCCAGCAGTTCTGGACAGGGAGTGGTAGGCTACACCTTC

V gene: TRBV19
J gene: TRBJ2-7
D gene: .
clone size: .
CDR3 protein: CASSPYEQYF
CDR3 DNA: TGTGCCAGTAGCCCCTACGAGCAGTACTTC

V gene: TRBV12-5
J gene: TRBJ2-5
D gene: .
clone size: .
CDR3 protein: CASGLAQSRETQYF
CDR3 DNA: TGTGCTAGTGGTTTGGCACAATCGCGGGAGACCCAGTACTTC

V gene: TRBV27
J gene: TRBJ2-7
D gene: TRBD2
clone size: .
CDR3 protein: CASGRTSGRYEQYF
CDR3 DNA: TGTGCCAGCGGACGGACTAGCGGGAGGTACGAGCAGTACTTC

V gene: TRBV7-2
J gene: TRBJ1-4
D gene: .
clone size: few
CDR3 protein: CASSLTSTNEKLFF
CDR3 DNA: TGTGCCAGCAGCTTGACCTCAACTAATGAAAAACTGTTTTTT

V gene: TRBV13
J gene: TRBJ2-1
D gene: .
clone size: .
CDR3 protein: CASSPQGNEQFF
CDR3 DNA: TGTGCCAGCAGCCCGCAGGGTAATGAGCAGTTCTTC

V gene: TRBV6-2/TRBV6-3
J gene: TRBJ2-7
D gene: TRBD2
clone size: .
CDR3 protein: CASSAGTSVFYEQYF
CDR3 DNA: TGTGCCAGCAGCGCCGGGACTAGTGTTTTCTACGAGCAGTACTTC

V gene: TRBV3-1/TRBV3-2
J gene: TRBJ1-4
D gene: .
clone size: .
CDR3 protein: CASSQAGTAQAFF
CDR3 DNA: TGTGCCAGCAGCCAGGCCGGGACGGCCCAGGCGTTTTTT

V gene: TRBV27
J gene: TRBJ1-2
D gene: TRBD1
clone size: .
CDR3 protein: CASRSSGQVYGYTF
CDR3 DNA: TGTGCCAGCAGATCCTCGGGACAGGTCTATGGCTACACCTTC